These 32 T cell receptor beta chains came from one sample sequenced in a study of metastatic and nonmetastatic thyroid tumors. TCRdb re-processed the PCR reads through MiXCR. The data show 14,000 or so clones, roughly 28% seen once. Each patient came to thyroid surgery without any prior treatment (of any kind). The sample taken for sequencing was blood. Receptors were obtained from a female donor with papillary thyroid cancer or a benign thyroid nodule (not recorded which). Some clones in this sample may be carry-over from other donors' samples.

This clone was counted only a few times. The gene calls are TRBV30 and TRBJ1-4, with D uncertain. Germline values: CDR1 GTSNPN, CDR2 SVGIG (reference sequence). The V gene lost 0 bases and the J gene lost 4 bases, with 9 bases spanning the gap. CDR3 length: 14 amino acids. CDR3 amino acids: CAWSVGRINEKLFF. As DNA, the CDR3 is TGTGCCTGGAGTGTAGGTCGAATTAATGAAAAACTGTTTTTT.

With respect to this clone: The junction shows a germline mismatch at one end, possibly a read error. This chain links TRBV2 with TRBJ1-2; D might be TRBD1 (5 bases). CDR1 is SNHLY and CDR2 is FYNNEI in the germline V gene. The CDR3 is 14 amino acids. CDR3 protein: CASSEDRGAYGYNF. The CDR3 nucleotides read TGTGCCAGCAGTGAAGATCGTGGGGCATATGGCTACAACTTC.

This chain uses TRBV11-3 with TRBJ1-4, with D unclear. The CDR3 consists of 14 residues. Germline V gene lookup returns CDR1 SGHNT and CDR2 YENEEA. V was cut by 3 bases and J by 6 bases, with 11 bases left in between. The CDR3 coding sequence is TGTGCCAGCAGCTTTTCCGACGGGTATGAAAAACTGTTTTTT. Translation gives CASSFSDGYEKLFF.

A few counts support this clone. The chain has TRBV18 and TRBJ2-7, with D unresolved. CDR1 and CDR2 from the germline V gene are KGHSH and LQKENI. The CDR3 consists of 14 residues. With 6 bases removed from V and 3 bases from J, the gap between germline ends came to 15 bases. The CDR3 reads CASSQGASDYEQYF. The CDR3 region has the DNA TGTGCCAGCTCCCAAGGAGCGTCTGACTACGAGCAGTACTTC.

The genes are TRBV20-1 and TRBJ2-7, with 15 bases matching TRBD2. Germline V gene lookup returns CDR1 DFQATT and CDR2 SNEGSKA (reference sequence). This CDR3 is 16 amino acids long. With 5 bases clipped from V and 4 bases from J, the junction kept 9 bases outside the gene matches. The CDR3 DNA follows: TGCAGTGCTCCTGCCTCCGGGACTAGCGGGAGGTACGAGCAGTACTTC. Amino acids: CSAPASGTSGRYEQYF.

This clone has ten or more counts. The V and J genes are TRBV7-2 and TRBJ2-3, with D unclear. The germline V gene encodes CDR1 SGHTA and CDR2 FQGNSA. This CDR3 spans 15 amino acids. Trimming removed 5 bases at V and 4 bases at J, with 16 bases between. The CDR3 bases are TGTGCCAGCAGCGGGTCTAGTAGTTTGCCAGATACGCAGTATTTT. Translating it yields CASSGSSSLPDTQYF. The full variable domain, in which reference TRBV7-2 and TRBJ2-3 provide the parts outside the CDR3, is GAGVSQSPSNKVTEKGKDVELRCDPISGHTALYWYRQSLGQGLEFLIYFQGNSAPDKSGLPSDRFSAERTGGSVSTLTIQRTQQEDSAVYLCASSGSSSLPDTQYFGPGTRLTVL.

This clone was found a few times. Its ends do not fully match the called genes, so a read error is possible. The chain uses TRBV11-3 and TRBJ2-5; perhaps TRBD1 as D (5 bases). CDR1 SGHNT and CDR2 YENEEA come from the germline V gene. The CDR3 loop spans 16 amino acids. CDR3 loop: CASSLGAGCSLETHYF. The CDR3 DNA is TGTGCCAGCAGCTTAGGCGCAGGGTGTTCACTGGAGACCCATTACTTC. The full variable domain, completed using reference TRBV11-3 and TRBJ2-5, is EAGVVQSPRYKIIEKKQPVAFWCNPISGHNTLYWYLQNLGQGPELLIRYENEEAVDDSQLPKDRFSAERLKGVDSTLKIQPAELGDSAVYLCASSLGAGCSLETHYFGPGTRLLVL.

V and J are TRBV27 and TRBJ2-7; D perhaps matches TRBD1 (6 bases). V was cut by 5 bases and J by 3 bases, with 14 bases left in between. This CDR3 spans 14 amino acids. Germline loops: CDR1 MNHEY, CDR2 SMNVEV (reference sequence). CDR3 nucleotides: TGTGCCAGCAGTCCAGGACAGAAGCTCTACGAGCAGTACTTC. Protein sequence: CASSPGQKLYEQYF.

The chain recombines TRBV11-1 with TRBJ2-1; 14 bases map to TRBD2. V lost 1 base to trimming and J lost 8 bases; unmatched junction nucleotides: 10. The CDR3 totals 18 residues. Germline assignment: CDR1 SGHAT and CDR2 FQDESV (reference sequence). The CDR3 DNA is TGTGCCAGCAGCTTAGTGGGGGGACTAGCGGGAGATCTGGATGAGCAGTTCTTC. This gives the protein CASSLVGGLAGDLDEQFF.

V gene TRBV28 combines with J gene TRBJ2-1; TRBD1 agrees at 8 bases. This CDR3 is 20 amino acids long. The junction had 17 bases not matched to a gene; V was cut back by 3 bases and J by 1 base. Germline V CDR1 and CDR2: MDHEN, SYDVKM. The CDR3 DNA is TGTGCCAGCAGTTTTAGCTGGTGGCAGGGGGCGAGTAAATCCTACAATGAGCAGTTCTTC. Its translation is CASSFSWWQGASKSYNEQFF.

The J gene is TRBJ2-1, the V gene TRBV6-2 or TRBV6-3, with 9 bases lining up with TRBD2. Germline CDR1 is MNHEY and CDR2 is SVGEGT. This CDR3 spans 16 amino acids. The J segment lost 0 bases and the V segment lost 5 bases, leaving 5 bases of the junction unmatched. CDR3 sequence (DNA): TGTGCCAGCAGTGAGACTAGCGGTAGCTCCTACAATGAGCAGTTCTTC. It is translated as CASSETSGSSYNEQFF.

The CDR3 spells CASSGRTSNSPLHF. DNA for the CDR3: TGTGCCAGCAGCGGAAGGACGTCGAATTCACCCCTCCACTTT. The gene calls are TRBV11-2 and TRBJ1-6, with D hard to call. The CDR3 runs to 14 residues. Trimming removed 5 bases from V and 7 bases from J, with 12 bases in between. CDR1 SGHAT and CDR2 FQNNGV come from the germline V gene. The full variable domain, in which reference TRBV11-2 and TRBJ1-6 provide the parts outside the CDR3, is EAGVAQSPRYKIIEKRQSVAFWCNPISGHATLYWYQQILGQGPKLLIQFQNNGVVDDSQLPKDRFSAERLKGVDSTLKIQPAKLEDSAVYLCASSGRTSNSPLHFGNGTRLTVT.

This clone is classed as medium-sized. This chain connects TRBV6-5 to TRBJ2-7; D unresolved. The CDR3 totals 15 residues. The V and J ends lost 2 bases and 2 bases respectively, with 13 bases between them. Germline V gene lookup returns CDR1 MNHEY and CDR2 SVGAGI. This chain's CDR3 is CASSYTALGTYEQYF. CDR3 in DNA: TGTGCCAGCAGTTACACCGCCCTAGGAACCTACGAGCAGTACTTC.

By frequency in the sample, this clone is medium-sized. The chain carries TRBV6-1 and TRBJ2-3; a weak D match, TRBD2 (5 bases). This CDR3 is 15 amino acids long. Trimming removed 8 bases from V and 3 bases from J, with 18 bases in between. Looked up from germline, CDR1 is MNHNS and CDR2 is SASEGT. The CDR3 DNA is TGTGCCAGCCGTCCTAAAGGACTCTCAACAGATACGCAGTATTTT. This sequence encodes CASRPKGLSTDTQYF.

V gene TRBV18 combines with J gene TRBJ2-5, with D possibly matching TRBD2 (6 bases). V was trimmed by 3 bases and J by 3 bases, leaving 14 bases between them. This CDR3 comprises 15 residues. The germline V gene encodes CDR1 KGHSH and CDR2 LQKENI. The CDR3 is CASSPGTGLKETQYF. Written as DNA, the CDR3 is TGTGCCAGCTCACCCGGGACTGGCCTGAAAGAGACCCAGTACTTC.

By sample fraction, this clone is medium-sized. The rearrangement joins TRBV7-8 to TRBJ2-2; D remains ambiguous. CDR3 size: 15 residues. With 3 bases removed from V and 4 bases from J, the gap between germline ends came to 12 bases. CDR1 is SGHVS and CDR2 is FQNEAQ in the germline V gene. The CDR3 sequence is CASSFELLSTGELFF. CDR3 DNA: TGTGCCAGCAGCTTTGAACTCCTCAGCACCGGGGAGCTGTTTTTT.

In its sample, this clone was seen once. This rearrangement joins TRBV5-1 to TRBJ2-7; D gene unclear. The CDR3 has 12 amino acids. Germline V gene lookup returns CDR1 SGHRS and CDR2 YFSETQ. Trimming shortened V by 0 bases and J by 4 bases, and 5 bases separated the two germline ends. DNA of the CDR3: TGCGCCAGCAGCTTGGGAGGTTACGAGCAGTACTTC. Protein product: CASSLGGYEQYF. Full variable domain (missing parts from reference TRBV5-1 and TRBJ2-7): KAGVTQTPRYLIKTRGQQVTLSCSPISGHRSVSWYQQTPGQGLQFLFEYFSETQRNKGNFPGRFSGRQFSNSRSEMNVSTLELGDSALYLCASSLGGYEQYFGPGTRLTVT.

Ten or more counts support this clone. The V call is TRBV20-1, the J call TRBJ1-4, with a possible D match to TRBD1 (6 bases). CDR1 is DFQATT and CDR2 is SNEGSKA in the germline V gene (reference sequence). With 3 bases removed from V and 0 bases from J, the gap between germline ends came to 14 bases. The CDR3 is made up of 16 amino acids. CDR3 coding DNA: TGCAGTGCTAGCGCGGACAGCCTTGCAACTAATGAAAAACTGTTTTTT. It encodes CSASADSLATNEKLFF.

This clone was counted a few times. The junction does not match germline at one end; this may be a read error. The chain uses TRBV2 and TRBJ1-2, with D uncertain. The germline CDR1 and CDR2 sequences are SNHLY and FYNNEI. The CDR3 is 11 residues long. The CDR3 DNA reads as TGTGCCCGCAGTCATCTTCCTGGCTACACCTTC. The encoded protein is CARSHLPGYTF.

The chain links TRBV7-3 to TRBJ1-1, with a weak D call TRBD1 (5 bases). Germline assignment: CDR1 SGHTA and CDR2 FQGTGA. V was shortened by 0 bases and J by 4 bases, with 12 bases between the two germline ends. CDR3 length: 15 residues. CDR3 DNA: TGTGCCAGCAGCTTAACGTCGCAGGGTGTCACTGAAGCTTTCTTT. Amino acids: CASSLTSQGVTEAFF. The full variable domain, in which reference TRBV7-3 and TRBJ1-1 provide the parts outside the CDR3, is GAGVSQTPSNKVTEKGKYVELRCDPISGHTALYWYRQSLGQGPEFLIYFQGTGAADDSGLPNDRFFAVRPEGSVSTLKIQRTERGDSAVYLCASSLTSQGVTEAFFGQGTRLTVV.

This clone has only a few counts. With a much larger clone just one base away, this may be a read error. The J gene is TRBJ2-2, the V gene TRBV6-2 or TRBV6-3; a weak D match, TRBD1 (5 bases). The germline CDR1 and CDR2 sequences are MNHEY and SVGEGT. The CDR3 extends over 13 amino acids. The DNA of the CDR3 is TGCGCCACCCACGTACAGGCCATCGGGGAGCTGTTTTTT. It codes for CATHVQAIGELFF.

This clone was counted only a few times. As DNA, the CDR3 is TGTGCCACCAGCACTGGGGGGCAGTCAGATGAAGCTTTCTTT. This encodes CATSTGGQSDEAFF. The rearrangement uses TRBV15 and TRBJ1-1; D is perhaps TRBD1 (6 bases). Trimming pared 4 bases from V and 7 bases from J, leaving 16 bases between. Germline CDR1 reads LNHNV; CDR2 reads YYDKDF (reference sequence). This CDR3 contains 14 residues.

This chain joins TRBV12-3 or TRBV12-4 and TRBJ2-1; D may correspond to TRBD1 or TRBD2 (5 bases each). The CDR3 loop spans 12 amino acids. V was trimmed by 6 bases and J by 8 bases, leaving 11 bases between them. CDR3 region: CASRLGAYEQFF. As DNA, the CDR3 is TGTGCCAGCAGACTCGGGGCGTATGAGCAGTTCTTC.

Relative to its sample, this clone is medium-sized. The chain recombines TRBV5-1 with TRBJ2-3, with 16 bases matching TRBD2. The germline V gene encodes CDR1 SGHRS and CDR2 YFSETQ. V gave up 4 bases and J gave up 6 bases; unmatched junction bases: 14. The CDR3 sequence is 19 residues long. This CDR3 is CASSPQPGLAGGPGDTQYF. CDR3 coding DNA: TGCGCCAGCAGCCCACAACCGGGACTAGCGGGAGGGCCGGGGGATACGCAGTATTTT. The variable domain in full, completed from reference TRBV5-1 and TRBJ2-3, reads KAGVTQTPRYLIKTRGQQVTLSCSPISGHRSVSWYQQTPGQGLQFLFEYFSETQRNKGNFPGRFSGRQFSNSRSEMNVSTLELGDSALYLCASSPQPGLAGGPGDTQYFGPGTRLTVL.

This clone was detected only a few times. The chain links TRBV7-9 to TRBJ2-7, with D unresolved. CDR1 is SEHNR, CDR2 FQNEAQ, per germline (reference sequence). Trimming cost V 1 base and J 3 bases, with 10 bases left between them. The CDR3 runs to 14 residues. The CDR3 loop reads CASSLGTVVYEQYF. The CDR3, as DNA: TGTGCCAGCAGCTTAGGGACGGTGGTCTACGAGCAGTACTTC.

This clone was recorded many times. The rearrangement joins TRBV4-3 to TRBJ2-1; D is unclear. V lost 0 bases to trimming and J lost 9 bases, with 15 bases between them. This CDR3 is built from 15 residues. CDR1 is LGHNA and CDR2 is YSLEER in the germline V gene. CDR3 sequence (DNA): TGCGCCAGCAGCCAAGAGGCCCTAGGGATGAGTGAGCAGTTCTTC. Protein: CASSQEALGMSEQFF.

This clone turned up a few times. The chain recombines TRBV6-5 with TRBJ2-2, with D unresolved. In germline, CDR1 is MNHEY, CDR2 SVGAGI. Trimming took off 0 bases at V and 1 base at J, with 6 bases between the two ends. This CDR3 has 15 amino acids. This chain's CDR3 is CASSYSDLNTGELFF. CDR3 DNA: TGTGCCAGCAGTTACTCGGACCTGAACACCGGGGAGCTGTTTTTT.

V is TRBV20-1 and J is TRBJ1-2; D uncertain. CDR3 length equals 12 residues. Germline CDR1 is DFQATT and CDR2 is SNEGSKA (reference sequence). V lost 2 bases, J lost 6 bases, and 10 bases lay in between. CDR3 sequence: CSARNVLNGYTF. In nucleotides, the CDR3 is TGCAGTGCTAGAAATGTCCTGAATGGCTACACCTTC.

This clone has a handful of counts. The chain employs TRBV2 and TRBJ1-2; D ambiguous. Trimming left V 4 bases short and J 8 bases short, with 14 bases between. CDR3 length: 13 amino acids. Per germline, CDR1 SNHLY and CDR2 FYNNEI. CDR3 DNA: TGTGCCAGCAGTGGGGCGGAACGGGGAGGCTACACCTTC. Protein: CASSGAERGGYTF.

This clone turned up a few times. V usage is TRBV2 and J usage is TRBJ2-7, with D perhaps TRBD2 (6 bases). The CDR3 contains 13 residues. Germline CDR1 SNHLY, CDR2 FYNNEI. Deletions cut 7 bases from V and 2 bases from J, with 12 bases between. The CDR3 sequence is CASTGTEAYEQYF. The CDR3 DNA reads as TGTGCCAGCACCGGGACTGAGGCCTACGAGCAGTACTTC.

Turning to this clone: A clone one base away is much larger, so this may be a read error. V gene TRBV5-4 combines with J gene TRBJ1-2; the D gene is possibly TRBD1 (5 bases). The CDR3 contains 14 residues. CDR1 SGHNT and CDR2 YYREEE come from the germline V gene (reference sequence). The CDR3: CASSLFRANSGYTF. The DNA for the CDR3 is TGTGCCAGCAGTTTGTTCAGGGCAAACTCTGGCTACACCTTC. The variable domain in full, completed from reference TRBV5-4 and TRBJ1-2, reads ETGVTQSPTHLIKTRGQQVTLRCSSQSGHNTVSWYQQALGQGPQFIFQYYREEENGRGNFPPRFSGLQFPNYSSELNVNALELDDSALYLCASSLFRANSGYTFGSGTRLTVV.

In this sample, this clone is medium-sized. The chain recombines TRBV6-1 with TRBJ2-2; 7 bases line up with TRBD1. V was pared by 7 bases and J by 1 base, with 9 bases of the junction left unmatched. CDR3 length equals 16 residues. Germline CDR1 is MNHNS and CDR2 is SASEGT. The chain's CDR3 is CASTEQDRLNTGELFF. In nucleotides, the CDR3 is TGTGCCAGCACCGAACAGGACAGGCTGAACACCGGGGAGCTGTTTTTT.